These 32 T cell receptor beta chains were sequenced from one sample in a study of neurological immune-mediated disorders (dated by TCRdb to between 2018 and 2021). Library construction relied on 5' RACE. The listed sequencing device is Illumina HiSeq 2500. TCRdb took the public reads, trimmed them with fastp at Q25, ran MiXCR for clone calling and kept in-frame beta chains. Rows with one shared CDR3 protein collapse into an entry with the most common genes and DNA. This sample gives about 50,000 distinct CDR3 sequences in total; about 3% of them show up just once. 5.5% to 6.5% of the sample is taken by the ten largest. The specimen was PBMCs. The receptors come from a man aged 40-50 years with multiple sclerosis.

Many counts were recorded for this clonotype. J is TRBJ2-2 and V is TRBV7-9; no clear D gene. The V end was cut by 3 bases, the J end by 7 bases, with 9 bases between. This CDR3 is built from 13 residues. CDR1 and CDR2 from the germline V gene are SEHNR and FQNEAQ (reference sequence). The CDR3 DNA reads TGTGCCAGCAGCTTTGGGGAAGGCGGGGAGCTGTTTTTT. Its translation: CASSFGEGGELFF.

In its sample, this clonotype was seen many times. The V call is TRBV3-1, the J call TRBJ2-3; TRBD1 is a possible D gene (5 bases). The CDR3 sequence is 14 residues long. Trimming left V 4 bases short and J 3 bases short, with 11 bases between. CDR1 is LGHDT, CDR2 YNNKEL, per germline (reference sequence). CDR3 coding DNA: TGTGCCAGCAGCCCCCGACAGACTACAGATACGCAGTATTTT. It is translated as CASSPRQTTDTQYF.

This clonotype was detected many times. The chain joins TRBV4-1 to TRBJ1-5, with D unclear. Trimming removed 0 bases from V and 0 bases from J, with 6 bases in between. Germline V CDR1 and CDR2: MGHRA, YSYEKL. CDR3 length: 15 amino acids. CDR3 sequence (DNA): TGCGCCAGCAGCCAAGATTGGGTTAGCAATCAGCCCCAGCATTTT. It encodes CASSQDWVSNQPQHF.

This clonotype was seen at least ten times. The gene calls are TRBV3-1 and TRBJ1-6; maybe TRBD1 (5 bases). CDR3 length: 13 amino acids. In germline, CDR1 is LGHDT, CDR2 YNNKEL (reference sequence). Trimming left V 4 bases short and J 6 bases short, with 7 bases between. CDR3 residues: CASSPDSNSPLHF. CDR3 bases: TGTGCCAGCAGCCCCGACAGTAATTCACCCCTCCACTTT.

This clonotype came up many times. The chain joins TRBV10-3 to TRBJ1-4; possibly TRBD1 for D (5 bases). The germline V gene encodes CDR1 ENHRY and CDR2 SYGVKD. V was cut by 3 bases and J by 13 bases, with 9 bases left in between. The CDR3 extends over 11 amino acids. This CDR3 is CAISDAGTLFF. As DNA, the CDR3 is TGTGCCATCAGTGACGCTGGGACACTGTTTTTT.

About this clonotype itself: A much larger clone differs by one base, so this may be a read error. This chain connects TRBV5-1 to TRBJ1-1, with D hard to call. The CDR3 has 15 residues. Germline values: CDR1 SGHRS, CDR2 YFSETQ. V shed 0 bases and J shed 0 bases, with 9 bases lying between them. The CDR3 here is CASSLVGSMNTEAFF. In nucleotides, the CDR3 is TGCGCCAGCAGCTTGGTAGGCAGTATGAACACTGAAGCTTTCTTT.

This clonotype appeared many times. The chain recombines TRBV12-3 or TRBV12-4 with TRBJ1-6; TRBD1 might be the D (6 bases). The CDR3 consists of 14 residues. V was clipped by 6 bases and J by 9 bases, with 15 bases between them. The CDR3: CASRTQGTGSPLHF. The DNA of the CDR3 is TGTGCCAGCAGAACACAGGGTACGGGTTCACCCCTCCACTTT.

Comment on this clonotype: This may be a read error, as it is one base from a much larger clone. J is TRBJ1-1 and V is TRBV5-1, with a weak D call TRBD1 (5 bases). Germline lookup yields CDR1 SGHRS and CDR2 YFSETQ. V was trimmed by 1 base and J by 3 bases, leaving 10 bases between them. This CDR3 has 14 amino acids. The CDR3 here is CASSLKGTDTEAFF. The CDR3 DNA sequence: TGCGCCAGCAGCTTGAAAGGGACGGACACTGAAGCTTTCTTT.

This clonotype was detected ten times or more. This chain joins TRBV20-1 and TRBJ1-2; D unclear. Germline CDR1 DFQATT, CDR2 SNEGSKA (reference sequence). Trimming cost V 6 bases and J 5 bases, with 7 bases left between them. The CDR3 totals 10 residues. The CDR3 spells CSASAYGYTF. The CDR3 nucleotides are TGCAGTGCCTCGGCTTATGGCTACACCTTC.

This clonotype has a count of ten or more. The chain combines TRBV27 with TRBJ2-6; no clear D gene. CDR1 MNHEY and CDR2 SMNVEV come from the germline V gene (reference sequence). The length of the CDR3 is 14 residues. Deletions cut 6 bases from V and 0 bases from J, with 6 bases between. In nucleotides, the CDR3 is TGTGCCAGCAGGGACGTCTCTGGGGCCAACGTCCTGACTTTC. Residues: CASRDVSGANVLTF.

This clonotype was seen ten or more times. The V gene is TRBV29-1, the J gene TRBJ2-1; D is possibly TRBD1 or TRBD2 (5 bases each). Trimming left V 4 bases short and J 5 bases short, with 12 bases between. The CDR3 runs to 13 residues. CDR1 is SQVTM, CDR2 ANQGSEA, per germline. CDR3: CSVAGTSHNEQFF. DNA of the CDR3: TGCAGCGTTGCGGGGACCTCTCACAATGAGCAGTTCTTC.

Many counts were recorded for this clonotype. Germline is not matched at one junction end, which may reflect a read error. The CDR3 region has the DNA TGTGCCAGCAGTCTAGCGGGCCAAACGGGATATTTT. It yields the protein CASSLAGQTGYF. This chain links TRBV12-3 or TRBV12-4 with TRBJ2-3, with 8 bases fitting TRBD2. The length of the CDR3 is 12 residues.

Ten or more counts support this clonotype. The J gene is TRBJ1-6, the V gene TRBV6-5; 8 nucleotides match TRBD1. J gave up 7 bases and V 0 bases, and 2 bases lay outside the gene matches. There are 15 residues in the CDR3. The germline V gene encodes CDR1 MNHEY and CDR2 SVGAGI. The CDR3 DNA reads TGTGCCAGCAGTTACTCGGGACAGGACAATTCACCCCTCCACTTT. Protein sequence: CASSYSGQDNSPLHF.

This clonotype was seen at least ten times. V and J are TRBV20-1 and TRBJ2-7; D not resolved. V was trimmed by 0 bases and J by 1 base, leaving 16 bases between them. CDR3 length: 16 residues. CDR1 and CDR2 from the germline V gene are DFQATT and SNEGSKA (reference sequence). CDR3 DNA sequence: TGCAGTGCTAGAGATACACGCCAAGGGCTTTCCTACGAGCAGTACTTC. Its protein is CSARDTRQGLSYEQYF.

This clonotype appeared many times. The chain combines TRBV7-9 with TRBJ2-7; D is possibly TRBD2 (5 bases). The V gene's germline CDR1 is SEHNR and CDR2 FQNEAQ (reference sequence). CDR3 length equals 11 residues. V was cut by 8 bases and J by 2 bases, with 7 bases left in between. CDR3 residues: CASLGAYEQYF. CDR3 bases: TGTGCCAGCCTCGGGGCCTACGAGCAGTACTTC.

In this sample, this clonotype turned up many times. The chain carries TRBV10-2 and TRBJ1-2, with 7 bases identical to TRBD1. The CDR3 sequence is 14 residues long. Germline V gives CDR1 WSHSY, CDR2 SAAADI. The V gene end was trimmed by 10 bases and the J gene end by 0 bases; junction bases not matched to a gene: 8. In nucleotides, the CDR3 is TGCGCCACCGGAGGGACAGTCTCTAACTATGGCTACACCTTC. This codes for CATGGTVSNYGYTF.

This clonotype has a count of ten or more. The chain uses TRBV29-1 and TRBJ2-7; D unresolved. This CDR3 comprises 13 residues. Looked up from germline, CDR1 is SQVTM and CDR2 is ANQGSEA. V lost 0 bases, J lost 3 bases, and 9 bases lay in between. Here the CDR3 reads CSVEEVGRYEQYF. The CDR3, as DNA: TGCAGCGTTGAAGAGGTAGGCCGCTACGAGCAGTACTTC.

The chain joins TRBV5-1 to TRBJ2-5, with TRBD1 identical over 9 bases. V trimming: 4 bases; J trimming: 5 bases; junction bases outside the gene matches: 6. The CDR3 covers 14 residues. The V gene's germline CDR1 is SGHRS and CDR2 YFSETQ. CDR3 region: CASSRTGVGETQYF. The CDR3 nucleotides are TGCGCCAGCAGCCGGACAGGGGTAGGGGAGACCCAGTACTTC.

This clonotype was seen only a few times. A single base separates this from a much larger clone, so it may be a read error. V is TRBV7-3 and J is TRBJ2-3; a weak D match, TRBD1 (6 bases). CDR1 and CDR2 from the germline V gene are SGHTA and FQGTGA. The CDR3 has 15 amino acids. CDR3 sequence: CASSNGQTRTDTKYF. In nucleotides, the CDR3 is TGTGCCAGCAGCAACGGACAGACTCGCACAGATACGAAGTATTTT.

In its sample, this clonotype was seen many times. V usage is TRBV5-1 and J usage is TRBJ2-3; D uncertain. CDR1 SGHRS and CDR2 YFSETQ come from the germline V gene. This CDR3 spans 14 amino acids. V lost 6 bases and J lost 4, with 15 bases in between. Here the CDR3 reads CASTGRTTADTQYF. In nucleotides, the CDR3 is TGCGCCAGCACCGGTCGAACAACAGCAGATACGCAGTATTTT.

This clonotype was recorded many times. The chain is built from TRBV5-1 and TRBJ2-2, with 10 bases matching TRBD1. CDR3 size: 15 residues. CDR1 is SGHRS and CDR2 is YFSETQ in the germline V gene. Unmatched junction bases numbered 2, after V lost 4 bases and J lost 2 bases. CDR3 bases: TGCGCCAGCAGCGTGACAGGGGGCAACACCGGGGAGCTGTTTTTT. It specifies CASSVTGGNTGELFF.

The chain has TRBV12-3 or TRBV12-4 and TRBJ1-1, with D possibly TRBD1 on 6 matching bases. This CDR3 has 14 amino acids. V was trimmed by 6 bases and J by 2 bases, leaving 13 bases between them. In DNA form, the CDR3 reads TGTGCCAGCAGGGTCGGACAGACAAACACTGAAGCTTTCTTT. Residues: CASRVGQTNTEAFF.

This clonotype came up many times. The CDR3 loop reads CASRRDEKLFF. The CDR3 region has the DNA TGCGCCAGCAGGAGGGATGAAAAACTGTTTTTT. The chain joins TRBV4-1 to TRBJ1-4, with D unresolved. CDR3 length: 11 residues. V lost 6 bases, J lost 6 bases, and 5 bases lay in between. Germline CDR1 MGHRA, CDR2 YSYEKL.

This clonotype came up many times. The chain combines TRBV3-1 with TRBJ2-3; D tentatively reads TRBD1 or TRBD2 (6 bases each). CDR1 is LGHDT, CDR2 YNNKEL, per germline (reference sequence). This CDR3 has 16 residues. Trimming took 0 bases from V and 1 from J, leaving 11 bases between them. This chain's CDR3 is CASSQDLEGGTDTQYF. DNA for the CDR3: TGTGCCAGCAGCCAAGACTTGGAGGGGGGCACAGATACGCAGTATTTT.

The chain combines TRBV30 with TRBJ2-5, with 13 nucleotides matching TRBD2. The CDR3 extends over 13 amino acids. Germline trimming cut 1 base from V and 13 bases from J; bases unmatched to any gene: 6. Germline V CDR1 and CDR2: GTSNPN, SVGIG (reference sequence). As DNA, the CDR3 is TGTGCCTGGAGTGCCGGGACTAGCGGGGATCGGTACTTC. This codes for CAWSAGTSGDRYF.

Ten or more counts support this clonotype. The chain joins TRBV20-1 to TRBJ2-1, with TRBD1 matching 9 bases. The germline V gene has CDR1 DFQATT and CDR2 SNEGSKA (reference sequence). This CDR3 region has 15 residues. Losses at the gene ends were 0 bases for V and 5 bases for J; bases not matched to a gene: 5. CDR3 in DNA: TGCAGTGCTAGAGATCCGGGACAGGGCGACAATGAGCAGTTCTTC. Translating gives CSARDPGQGDNEQFF.

This clonotype was detected ten times or more. A read error is possible here, since a much larger clone lies one base away. The genes are TRBV5-6 and TRBJ2-3; D gene unclear. The CDR3 loop spans 11 amino acids. Germline assignment: CDR1 SGHDT and CDR2 YYEEEE. The CDR3 spells CASRLGDTQYF. CDR3 in DNA: TGTGCCAGCAGATTGGGAGATACGCAGTATTTT. The entire variable domain, with the rest obtained from reference TRBV5-6 and TRBJ2-3, is as follows: DAGVTQSPTHLIKTRGQQVTLRCSPKSGHDTVSWYQQALGQGPQFIFQYYEEEERQRGNFPDRFSGHQFPNYSSELNVNALLLGDSALYLCASRLGDTQYFGPGTRLTVL.

With regard to this clonotype: This may stem from a read error, because a much larger clone lies one nucleotide away. V and J are TRBV20-1 and TRBJ1-5; no definite D call. Germline V gene sequence: CDR1 DFQATT, CDR2 SNEGSKA (reference sequence). The CDR3 spans 12 residues. For the CDR3, the DNA is TGCAGTGCTAGATCGGGTTATCAGACCCAGCATTTT. Its translation: CSARSGYQTQHF.

The sample holds many counts of this clonotype. The CDR3 nucleotides are TGCAGTGCTGCCGATCCCTCAGGGGGCGGGGCCAACGTCCTGACTTTC. Translating gives CSAADPSGGGANVLTF. J is TRBJ2-6 and V is TRBV20-1; 8 bases are shared with TRBD1. CDR3 length: 16 amino acids. V trimming: 5 bases; J trimming: 4 bases; junction bases outside the gene matches: 10. Germline CDR1 reads DFQATT; CDR2 reads SNEGSKA (reference sequence).

This clonotype was seen at least ten times. The V and J genes are TRBV20-1 and TRBJ2-7; D uncertain. Trimming left V 0 bases short and J 5 bases short, with 11 bases between. The germline CDR1 and CDR2 sequences are DFQATT and SNEGSKA (reference sequence). The CDR3 has 13 residues. The CDR3 nucleotides are TGCAGTGCTAGAGATCCCTCCGCTCACGAGCAGTACTTC. This gives the protein CSARDPSAHEQYF.

This chain joins TRBV27 and TRBJ2-4; the D is unclear. This CDR3 contains 14 residues. V was shortened by 2 bases and J by 0 bases, with 5 bases between the two germline ends. Germline assignment: CDR1 MNHEY and CDR2 SMNVEV (reference sequence). In DNA form, the CDR3 reads TGTGCCAGCAGTTTAGACATAGCCAAAAACATTCAGTACTTC. Encoded protein: CASSLDIAKNIQYF.

The sample holds many counts of this clonotype. The chain employs TRBV25-1 and TRBJ2-5, with a weak D call TRBD2 (6 bases). V lost 4 bases, J lost 3 bases, and 12 bases lay in between. The CDR3 loop spans 14 amino acids. Germline values: CDR1 MGHDK, CDR2 SYGVNS. The CDR3 sequence is CASSAAGPKETQYF. DNA for the CDR3: TGTGCCAGCAGTGCCGCGGGACCAAAAGAGACCCAGTACTTC.